This is a list of T cell receptor beta chains from one sample in a study of cytomegalovirus exposure and HLA in healthy donors. Profiling relied on immunoSEQ multiplex PCR, and the TCRdb table lists in-frame clones only, not all of them. Counted here are some 120,000 clones, roughly four fifths occurring once; the ten biggest clones make up about 10%. The specimen sequenced was PBMCs. These TCRs come from a male donor in good health and CMV-seropositive. The CDR3 runs from the conserved cysteine through the conserved F or W. Each record gives: V gene, J gene, CDR3 protein.

V gene: TRBV28
J gene: TRBJ1-4
CDR3 protein: CASSLISQGSDEKLFF

V gene: TRBV11-3
J gene: TRBJ2-1
CDR3 protein: CASSPGLAGGVGEQFF

V gene: TRBV6-6
J gene: TRBJ1-6
CDR3 protein: CASSQLGTGGYSPLHF

V gene: TRBV11-2
J gene: TRBJ1-5
CDR3 protein: CASSLGPTNQPQHF

V gene: TRBV10-3
J gene: TRBJ2-4
CDR3 protein: CAISESGASNIQYF

V gene: TRBV29-1
J gene: TRBJ2-3
CDR3 protein: CSVWRTDTQYF

V gene: TRBV6-4
J gene: TRBJ2-2
CDR3 protein: CASSDGRRHGGELFF

V gene: TRBV27
J gene: TRBJ2-1
CDR3 protein: CASSSYRGSGNEQFF

V gene: TRBV15
J gene: TRBJ2-2
CDR3 protein: CATSSSQGTNTGELFF

V gene: TRBV7-8
J gene: TRBJ2-5
CDR3 protein: CASSLEGTWVDETQYF

V gene: TRBV7-9
J gene: TRBJ2-1
CDR3 protein: CSSSSGLAANEQFF

V gene: TRBV19
J gene: TRBJ2-1
CDR3 protein: CASSISGLAGAISYNEQFF

V gene: TRBV6-6
J gene: TRBJ2-1
CDR3 protein: CASEPGLAVRDEQFF

V gene: TRBV6-1
J gene: TRBJ2-7
CDR3 protein: CASSETARLVYEQYF

V gene: TRBV9
J gene: TRBJ2-3
CDR3 protein: CASSAAGQTTDTQYF

V gene: TRBV15
J gene: TRBJ2-3
CDR3 protein: CATSSGLGNTDTQYF

V gene: TRBV15
J gene: TRBJ2-2
CDR3 protein: CATSRDPANTGELFF

V gene: TRBV11-3
J gene: TRBJ2-1
CDR3 protein: CASSRAGNSYNEQFF

V gene: TRBV5-4
J gene: TRBJ2-3
CDR3 protein: CASSTAGLAGGQDTQYF

V gene: TRBV4-1
J gene: TRBJ2-7
CDR3 protein: CASSPQNGGGPYEQYF

V gene: TRBV7-9
J gene: TRBJ2-2
CDR3 protein: CASSLGPGSANTGELFF

V gene: TRBV7-9
J gene: TRBJ2-7
CDR3 protein: CSGTSGSREQYF

V gene: TRBV25-1
J gene: TRBJ2-6
CDR3 protein: CASSESTGVLTF

V gene: TRBV5-4
J gene: TRBJ2-3
CDR3 protein: CASSSGLAGPSTDTQYF

V gene: TRBV15
J gene: TRBJ2-7
CDR3 protein: CATSRDRTSRDEQYF

V gene: TRBV7-9
J gene: TRBJ1-4
CDR3 protein: CASSLEVGKLFF

V gene: TRBV19
J gene: TRBJ1-1
CDR3 protein: CASSIGKGRGTEAFF

V gene: TRBV2
J gene: TRBJ2-7
CDR3 protein: CASRRGIWYEQYF

V gene: TRBV7-2
J gene: TRBJ2-7
CDR3 protein: CASSLEAGASYEQYF

V gene: TRBV27
J gene: TRBJ1-2
CDR3 protein: CASSFRQGNGYTF

V gene: TRBV9
J gene: TRBJ2-3
CDR3 protein: CASSFRDRSTDTQYF

V gene: TRBV21-1
J gene: TRBJ2-7
CDR3 protein: CASSEEGLAGSYEQYF

V gene: TRBV5-5
J gene: TRBJ1-2
CDR3 protein: CASSPDRGNYGYTF

V gene: TRBV9
J gene: TRBJ2-3
CDR3 protein: CASSTSSGEGLDTQYF

V gene: TRBV6-5
J gene: TRBJ2-5
CDR3 protein: CASSQLLGGETQYF

V gene: TRBV30
J gene: TRBJ2-7
CDR3 protein: CAWKPVGYEQYF

V gene: TRBV28
J gene: TRBJ2-5
CDR3 protein: CASRGQKETQYF

V gene: TRBV5-1
J gene: TRBJ2-1
CDR3 protein: CASSPLGGIDNEQFF

V gene: TRBV27
J gene: TRBJ2-2
CDR3 protein: CASSFLWTGELFF

V gene: TRBV4-3
J gene: TRBJ1-5
CDR3 protein: CASSQVYSYQPQHF

V gene: TRBV19
J gene: TRBJ2-7
CDR3 protein: CASSKGTPSYEQYF

V gene: TRBV29-1
J gene: TRBJ2-3
CDR3 protein: CSVAGLAGGTDTQYF

V gene: TRBV5-4
J gene: TRBJ2-1
CDR3 protein: CASSETSGTYNEQFF

V gene: TRBV13
J gene: TRBJ2-5
CDR3 protein: CASSFSSGRTQETQYF

V gene: TRBV30
J gene: TRBJ2-1
CDR3 protein: CAWSLRWGLAGPNEQFF

V gene: TRBV11-2
J gene: TRBJ2-5
CDR3 protein: CASSLVGLEGETQYF

V gene: TRBV19
J gene: TRBJ2-7
CDR3 protein: CASSMGTGGNYEQYF

V gene: TRBV27
J gene: TRBJ2-2
CDR3 protein: CASSWAQTRAASGELFF

V gene: TRBV15
J gene: TRBJ2-5
CDR3 protein: CATSRDMAQETQYF

V gene: TRBV9
J gene: TRBJ2-4
CDR3 protein: CASSVGGVWNIQYF

V gene: TRBV7-2
J gene: TRBJ2-2
CDR3 protein: CASSLNSAGGELFF